Many counts were recorded for the clone carrying this T cell receptor beta chain. Its antigen is unidentified. This sample was taken from a study of identical twins. Findings and limits, study-wide: Cord blood beta clonotypes present at high abundance carried fewer insertions; no such pattern appeared in memory repertoires.

Via MiXCR, TCRdb re-called the 5' RACE reads, giving one row per CDR3 protein. The table has about 890,000 distinct CDR3 sequences, roughly 12% seen once. Per germline, CDR1 SGHVS and CDR2 FNYEAQ. V lost 4 bases, J lost 6 bases, and 11 bases lay in between. The CDR3 has 13 residues. Another study also made use of these data, one on yellow fever vaccine responses in identical twins. Turning to that study: Reportedly, twins' vaccine T cell responses looked partly convergent and partly personalized.

Sequenced input: PBMCs. The clonotype was recovered from a woman younger than 35 in good health. This sequence joins TRBV7-6 and TRBJ2-3; weak D call: TRBD1 (5 bases). In nucleotides, the CDR3 is TGTGCCAGCAGCTATACAGACAGTGATACGCAGTATTTT. Amino acids: CASSYTDSDTQYF.